The rows below give T cell receptor beta chains drawn from one sample of a study of blood T cell repertoires in COVID-19. Profiled with immunoSEQ multiplex PCR; TCRdb holds only in-frame clones, not every one. The sample carries under 200,000 clones, approximately 83% recorded once. Sequencing was carried out using peripheral blood. The origin of the receptors is a woman of 80 years or more with acute or convalescent COVID-19. CDR3s include the opening cysteine and the closing phenylalanine or tryptophan. A D gene is named only where the DNA matches it firmly. Size values are once, few and many counts, or a class for expanded clones, and some rows have none.

D gene	V gene	clone size	J gene	CDR3 DNA	CDR3 protein
NA	TRBV30	NA	TRBJ1-2	TGTGCCTGGACTGCTGGCCGGACAGCCTACACCTTC	CAWTAGRTAYTF
NA	TRBV7-9	once	TRBJ1-2	TGTGCCAGCAGCTTAGAGCGGGGGTCGGGCGGCTACACCTTC	CASSLERGSGGYTF
NA	TRBV7-9	NA	TRBJ2-7	TGTGCCAGCAGCTTAGAATCGAGCCGACCTAGCTCCTACGAGCAGTACTTC	CASSLESSRPSSYEQYF
TRBD1	TRBV14	NA	TRBJ1-1	TGTGCCAGCAGCGTGACAGGGACTTATACCACTGAAGCTTTCTTT	CASSVTGTYTTEAFF
NA	TRBV27	few	TRBJ1-6	TGTGCCAGCAGTTTTGGGGTAGTGAGAGGGTCACCCCTCCACTTT	CASSFGVVRGSPLHF
NA	TRBV7-6	NA	TRBJ1-1	TGTGCCAGCAGCTCCACGCCCGGGGGGGAGGCTGAAGCTTTCTTT	CASSSTPGGEAEAFF
TRBD1	TRBV5-1	NA	TRBJ1-3	TGCGCCAGCAGGGCCCTCCAGGGGGCTGGAAACACCATATATTTT	CASRALQGAGNTIYF
TRBD2	TRBV6-2/TRBV6-3	NA	TRBJ2-7	TGTGCCAGCAGTTACTTCATTTTTGGCGGGAGCTACGAGCAGTACTTC	CASSYFIFGGSYEQYF
TRBD2	TRBV5-1	NA	TRBJ2-3	TGCGCCAGCAGCTTGGCCAGCGGGGTTACGGATACGCAGTATTTT	CASSLASGVTDTQYF
NA	TRBV12-3/TRBV12-4	NA	TRBJ1-1	TGTGCCAGCAGTTTAGAATGGGAGACTGAAGCTTTCTTT	CASSLEWETEAFF
NA	TRBV19	NA	TRBJ2-7	TGTGCCAGTAGTATGAATAGCGGAGGCTACGAGCAGTACTTC	CASSMNSGGYEQYF
TRBD1	TRBV19	NA	TRBJ1-4	TGTGCCAGTAGTTCTCCCCGGGTGGCGACAGGGACTAATGAAAAACTGTTTTTT	CASSSPRVATGTNEKLFF
NA	TRBV18	NA	TRBJ1-1	TGTGCCAGCTCACTGGACAGGAACACTGAAGCTTTCTTT	CASSLDRNTEAFF
NA	TRBV25-1	NA	TRBJ1-6	TGTGCCAGCAGTGCCCTCGGGGGGAGCTCCTATAATTCACCCCTCCACTTT	CASSALGGSSYNSPLHF
NA	TRBV7-9	NA	TRBJ2-1	TGTGCCAGCAGCATGAGGGGGATCAATGAGCAGTTCTTC	CASSMRGINEQFF
TRBD1	TRBV11-2	once	TRBJ1-5	TGTGCCAGCAGCTTAGGGGGGACAGGTAATCAGCCCCAGCATTTT	CASSLGGTGNQPQHF
TRBD1	TRBV7-2	NA	TRBJ2-1	TGTGCCAGCAGCGAAAGACGGACAGGAAATGAGCAGTTCTTC	CASSERRTGNEQFF
TRBD1	TRBV2	once	TRBJ1-1	TGTGCCAGCAGGGACCCAGGACAGGGCCCAGAAGCTTTCTTT	CASRDPGQGPEAFF
TRBD1	TRBV5-6	NA	TRBJ1-5	TGTGCCAGCAGCTTGGCAGGGGGCGGTCAGCCCCAGCATTTT	CASSLAGGGQPQHF
NA	TRBV18	NA	TRBJ1-1	TGTGCCAGCTCCCAACAGGGTTCTGAAGCTTTCTTT	CASSQQGSEAFF
TRBD2	TRBV6-2/TRBV6-3	NA	TRBJ2-7	TGTGCCAGCAGTTGGGGTAGCGGGAGCTACGAGCAGTACTTC	CASSWGSGSYEQYF
TRBD1	TRBV7-8	few	TRBJ2-5	TGTGCCAGCAGCGGATACAGGGGCCGCGGAGAGACCCAGTACTTC	CASSGYRGRGETQYF
NA	TRBV19	NA	TRBJ1-5	TGTGCCAGTAGTGCCCTAACGGGGTACGACAATCAGCCCCAGCATTTT	CASSALTGYDNQPQHF
TRBD2	TRBV24-1	NA	TRBJ2-7	TGTGCCACCAGTGATTTAATTCGAGCGGGAGGTGGGTTTTGGGAGGACGAGCAGTACTTC	CATSDLIRAGGGFWEDEQYF
NA	TRBV7-9	NA	TRBJ2-1	TGTGCCAGCAGCTATGGAATCGGGGGTGAGCAGTTCTTC	CASSYGIGGEQFF
TRBD2	TRBV7-2	NA	TRBJ2-1	TGTGCCAGCAGGCTAGCGGGGGACTACAATGAGCAGTTCTTC	CASRLAGDYNEQFF
NA	TRBV7-8	many	TRBJ2-1	TGTGCCAGCAGCTCTCGACAGAGAGAGCAGTTCTTC	CASSSRQREQFF
NA	TRBV7-8	NA	TRBJ2-5	TGTGCCAGCAGCTTAGCGCTGGAGCGGGTTCGAGTGAACCAGTACTTC	CASSLALERVRVNQYF
TRBD1	TRBV30	NA	TRBJ2-1	TGTGCCTGGAGTGTTCATCGGACAGGGTCTGAGCAGTTCTTC	CAWSVHRTGSEQFF
NA	TRBV10-2	NA	TRBJ1-5	TGCGCCAGCAGTGAGTCCGGCGGAGCACGGTCCCAGCATTTT	CASSESGGARSQHF
NA	TRBV19	NA	TRBJ2-7	TGTGCCAGTAGTCCCAGGACAACAAACTACGAGCAGTACTTC	CASSPRTTNYEQYF
TRBD2	TRBV13	NA	TRBJ2-3	TGTGCCAGCAGCTTAGGGGGAGGGGGCACAGATACGCAGTATTTT	CASSLGGGGTDTQYF
NA	TRBV19	NA	TRBJ2-7	TGTGCCAGTAGTGAACAGGGCACTCCCTACGAGCAGTACTTC	CASSEQGTPYEQYF
NA	TRBV27	NA	TRBJ2-6	TGTGCCAGCAGTTCCTTGACAGGTTGGTCAGGGGCCAACGTCCTGACTTTC	CASSSLTGWSGANVLTF
NA	TRBV28	NA	TRBJ1-3	TGTGCCAGCAGTTTGGTCCTAAACTCTGGAAACACCATATATTTT	CASSLVLNSGNTIYF
NA	TRBV5-8	once	TRBJ1-1	TGTGCCAGCAGCTACTGGGGGCCCCAGGGCACTGAAGCTTTCTTT	CASSYWGPQGTEAFF
NA	TRBV2	NA	TRBJ1-1	TGTGCCAGCAGTGAAGCCCCTGGCGGAGGGAGAGCTTTCTTT	CASSEAPGGGRAFF
TRBD2	TRBV11-2	large	TRBJ2-1	TGTGCCAGCAGCACTACTAGCGGGGGGGCCTATGAGCAGTTCTTC	CASSTTSGGAYEQFF
NA	TRBV6-5	once	TRBJ1-3	TGTGCCAGCAGTTACAGGAGCTCTGGAAACACCATATATTTT	CASSYRSSGNTIYF
NA	TRBV27	NA	TRBJ1-3	TGTGCCAGCAGTTGTCCGCCAATCGGAGATTTGAGAAACACCATATATTTT	CASSCPPIGDLRNTIYF
TRBD1	TRBV5-1	NA	TRBJ2-1	TGCGCCAGCAGCTGGGCTCGGGCAGGGGGCCCCTACAATGAGCAGTTCTTC	CASSWARAGGPYNEQFF
TRBD1	TRBV7-9	NA	TRBJ2-1	TGTGCCAGCAGCCGGGACAGGGGGCCTTTCAATGAGCAGTTCTTC	CASSRDRGPFNEQFF
TRBD2	TRBV5-5	once	TRBJ2-1	TGTGCCAGCAGCCTAGCGGGAGGACGGGATGAGCAGTTCTTC	CASSLAGGRDEQFF
TRBD1	TRBV6-2/TRBV6-3	NA	TRBJ1-1	TGTGCCAGCAGTTACGACAGGGACACTGAAGCTTTCTTT	CASSYDRDTEAFF
NA	TRBV5-1	NA	TRBJ1-2	TGCGCCAGCAGCTTGGAGGGAGGGAATGGCTACACCTTC	CASSLEGGNGYTF
NA	TRBV5-4	NA	TRBJ1-4	TGTGCCAGCAGCTCCAAGGACAGCCTTGAAAAACTGTTTTTT	CASSSKDSLEKLFF
TRBD1	TRBV5-4	NA	TRBJ2-7	TGTGCCAGCAGCTCAGACAGGGGGTCAGACGAGCAGTACTTC	CASSSDRGSDEQYF
NA	TRBV5-1	NA	TRBJ1-5	TGCGCCAGCAGTGTAGCGGACAATCAGCCCCAGCATTTT	CASSVADNQPQHF
TRBD2	TRBV6-5	NA	TRBJ2-1	TGTGCCAGCAGTAAACTAGCGGGGGGGCACAATGAGCAGTTCTTC	CASSKLAGGHNEQFF
TRBD1	TRBV4-3	NA	TRBJ2-1	TGCGCCAGCAGCCAAGACGGGCAGGGGGTTGGGAATGAGCAGTTCTTC	CASSQDGQGVGNEQFF
NA	TRBV6-5	NA	TRBJ1-2	TGTGCCAGCAGTTACCATGAAGACAGGAACTATGGCTACACCTTC	CASSYHEDRNYGYTF